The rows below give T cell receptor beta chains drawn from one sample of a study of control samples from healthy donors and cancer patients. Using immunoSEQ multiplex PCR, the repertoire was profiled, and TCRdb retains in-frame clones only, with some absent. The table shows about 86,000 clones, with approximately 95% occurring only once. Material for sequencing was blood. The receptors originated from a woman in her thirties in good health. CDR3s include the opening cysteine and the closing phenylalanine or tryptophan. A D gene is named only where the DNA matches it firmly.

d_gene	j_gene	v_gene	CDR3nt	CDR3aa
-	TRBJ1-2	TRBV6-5	TGTGCCAGCAGTCTGCATGGAGGGTACAGTGGCTACACCTTC	CASSLHGGYSGYTF
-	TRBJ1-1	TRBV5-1	TGCGCCAGCAGCTTGGGTGAGGGTTGGGGAGCTGAAGCTTTCTTT	CASSLGEGWGAEAFF
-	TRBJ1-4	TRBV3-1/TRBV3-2	TGTGCCAGCAGCCTCCTTTCGGCCCGTAATGAAAAACTGTTTTTT	CASSLLSARNEKLFF
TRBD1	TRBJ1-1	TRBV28	TGTGCCAGCAGTTCCGGACAGGGGGCCATGAACACTGAAGCTTTCTTT	CASSSGQGAMNTEAFF
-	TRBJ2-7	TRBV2	TGTGCCAGCAAGGACAGTCCCTACGAGCAGTACTTC	CASKDSPYEQYF
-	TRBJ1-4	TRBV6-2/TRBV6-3	TGTGCCAGCAGTTACGGGGGGGAGGAGGAAAAACTGTTTTTT	CASSYGGEEEKLFF
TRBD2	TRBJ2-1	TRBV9	TGTGCCAGCAGCGTAGCTACGCCTAATCAGGCGCGGGGCGGGGGGAAGAATGAGCAGTTCTTC	CASSVATPNQARGGGKNEQFF
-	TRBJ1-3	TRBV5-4	TGTGCCAGCAGCTTGCCAGGACTCTCTGGAAACACCATATATTTT	CASSLPGLSGNTIYF
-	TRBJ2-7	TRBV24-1	TGTGCCACCAGTGATCCGTCCAGGGACTACGAGCAGTACTTC	CATSDPSRDYEQYF
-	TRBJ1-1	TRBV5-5	TGTGCCAGCAGCTTGGTTCTCGGGAACACTGAAGCTTTCTTT	CASSLVLGNTEAFF
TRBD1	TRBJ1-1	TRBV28	TGTGCCAGCACCCTCGGACAGGGGCCTGAAGCTTTCTTT	CASTLGQGPEAFF
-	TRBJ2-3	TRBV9	TGTGCCAGCAGTGCATTGGGAGGACCCACAGATACGCAGTATTTT	CASSALGGPTDTQYF
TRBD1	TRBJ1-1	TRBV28	TGTGCCAGCAGTTTTTGGGGACAGGGAAGGGAGAACACTGAAGCTTTCTTT	CASSFWGQGRENTEAFF
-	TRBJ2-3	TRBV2	TGTGCCAGCAGTGAATTGGTGCTGACAGATACGCAGTATTTT	CASSELVLTDTQYF
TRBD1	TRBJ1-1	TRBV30	TGTGCCTGGAGCGAGGGGACAGGTCCGGAAGCTTTCTTT	CAWSEGTGPEAFF
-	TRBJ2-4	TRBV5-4	TGTACCAGCAGCTCCCCCGAGACCAACATTCAGTACTTC	CTSSSPETNIQYF
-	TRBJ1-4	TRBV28	TGTGCCAGCAGGCGAGGACTCCTTTTAGCTAATGAAAAACTGTTTTTT	CASRRGLLLANEKLFF